This is a list of T cell receptor beta chains from one sample in a study of blood T cell repertoires in COVID-19. Generated by immunoSEQ multiplex PCR, the TCRdb table keeps only in-frame clones and is missing some. The sample yields around 100,000 clones, roughly 81% seen once. The sequenced sample consisted of peripheral blood. Receptors originate from a human donor in a cohort sampled during active COVID-19. Both conserved end residues are trimmed from each CDR3. The order of the fields is J gene, D gene, V gene, CDR3 protein. The D gene is left open where the match is weak.

TRBJ2-7 | TRBD2 | TRBV6-2/TRBV6-3 | ASSFGLADLLLGSYEEQY
TRBJ2-5 | TRBD2 | TRBV18 | ASSPRTSGGGETQY
TRBJ2-2 | - | TRBV7-3 | ASSLTLTGELF
TRBJ1-2 | TRBD1 | TRBV16 | ASSIDRGQGYT
TRBJ1-6 | - | TRBV6-2/TRBV6-3 | ASSYQDSSYNSPLH
TRBJ2-5 | TRBD2 | TRBV7-6 | ASSRGLAGQETQY
TRBJ1-5 | - | TRBV7-8 | ASSFQTDLNQPQH
TRBJ2-7 | - | TRBV6-5 | ASPGGRTLREQY
TRBJ2-1 | - | TRBV25-1 | ASSLPGSSYNEQF
TRBJ2-7 | - | TRBV5-6 | ASSGRDTHYEQY
TRBJ2-1 | TRBD1 | TRBV6-2/TRBV6-3 | ASSWGQVLSHNEQF
TRBJ2-7 | TRBD2 | TRBV24-1 | ATSETSGGWQY
TRBJ2-2 | TRBD2 | TRBV5-8 | ASSLARGGPGELF
TRBJ2-7 | - | TRBV7-9 | ASSMRTASYEQY
TRBJ1-3 | TRBD1 | TRBV5-1 | ASSLVQGNGNTIY
TRBJ1-1 | - | TRBV6-1 | ASSDSSAGNTEAF
TRBJ2-3 | - | TRBV15 | ATSRDVTSTDTQY
TRBJ2-7 | TRBD1 | TRBV5-6 | ASSRQGTRVYEQY
TRBJ2-5 | TRBD2 | TRBV6-5 | ASRNGLAGPQY
TRBJ2-7 | - | TRBV9 | ASSVGPSGEQY
TRBJ1-5 | TRBD1 | TRBV5-4 | ASSPGQGQPQH
TRBJ2-3 | TRBD2 | TRBV28 | ASSPLSGRARADTQY
TRBJ2-1 | TRBD2 | TRBV5-6 | ASSSIAGAFGDEQF
TRBJ1-5 | TRBD1 | TRBV18 | ASSPPGQGNQPQH
TRBJ1-2 | - | TRBV5-6 | ASSLGRTNYGYT
TRBJ1-1 | - | TRBV21-1 | ASSKPGGPTEAF
TRBJ1-6 | - | TRBV15 | ATSAGSYNSPLH
TRBJ2-2 | - | TRBV6-2/TRBV6-3 | ASSPPRLSGELF
TRBJ2-1 | TRBD2 | TRBV11-3 | ASSFQGTSGFSEQF
TRBJ2-7 | - | TRBV5-5 | ASSLVRSSSYEQY
TRBJ2-3 | TRBD2 | TRBV7-3 | ASSGGLAGTDTQY
TRBJ2-6 | TRBD1 | TRBV5-1 | ASSLDRGMNSGANVLT
TRBJ1-2 | - | TRBV28 | ASSLRGATGYT
TRBJ1-4 | TRBD1 | TRBV4-3 | ASSQQTGDVEKLF
TRBJ2-2 | - | TRBV5-1 | ASSYGRVNTGELF
TRBJ2-3 | TRBD2 | TRBV5-1 | ASLGGGAGAPDTQY
TRBJ2-1 | TRBD2 | TRBV28 | ASSLTSGVYNEQF
TRBJ2-2 | TRBD1 | TRBV10-3 | AISESGTGETGELF
TRBJ2-2 | TRBD1 | TRBV14 | ASSLGQGPGELF
TRBJ1-1 | - | TRBV5-1 | ASLRGTEAF
TRBJ1-6 | - | TRBV6-1 | ASSEAGNLH
TRBJ2-7 | TRBD2 | TRBV29-1 | SVEGGRLAGGSYEQY
TRBJ2-7 | TRBD1 | TRBV7-9 | ASSTRDSHYEQY
TRBJ1-2 | TRBD1 | TRBV18 | ASSGQEINYGYT
TRBJ2-4 | - | TRBV5-4 | ASSRETSNIQY
TRBJ2-4 | - | TRBV6-4 | ASSDCNDPALGGDIQY
TRBJ1-2 | - | TRBV13 | ASSPPLGGYT
TRBJ2-3 | - | TRBV5-1 | ASSPQASTDTQY
TRBJ2-5 | - | TRBV2 | ASSERRGAGLETQY
TRBJ1-5 | TRBD1 | TRBV19 | ASSKTGTGDQPQH
TRBJ2-7 | - | TRBV4-1 | ASSQDADSTYEQY
TRBJ2-4 | - | TRBV5-6 | ASSLDRKNIQY
TRBJ1-5 | TRBD1 | TRBV2 | ASRRQGGNQPQH
TRBJ2-7 | TRBD1 | TRBV23-1 | AISGTGRLYEQY
TRBJ1-1 | TRBD1 | TRBV7-2 | ASSAQGAEAF
TRBJ1-2 | TRBD1 | TRBV5-1 | ASSPDRGNYGYT
TRBJ2-1 | - | TRBV6-1 | ASSEWAGIDEQF
TRBJ1-1 | - | TRBV10-3 | AISAQGNTEAF
TRBJ1-2 | - | TRBV7-9 | ASSPDRPLLYGYT